This T cell receptor beta chain was retrieved from a study of cytotoxic CD8 clonotypes in ibrutinib-treated CLL. At the level of the study: Responses: approximately 25 partial, 2 complete; after median around 64 months, approximately 14 stayed remitted, roughly 12 progressed. Study results and limitations: On treatment, the uncommon public clonotypes contracted or remained stable.

Sequenced by immunoSEQ multiplex PCR; TCRdb stores in-frame clones only, minus some. The data show 35,000 or so clones, with about 70% seen just once and over 15% held by the top ten. Germline V gene lookup returns CDR1 SNHLY and CDR2 FYNNEI. J was trimmed by 6 bases and V by 5 bases; bases with no gene match: 4. The CDR3 runs to 15 residues. The table lists this clone with a few counts. Antigen: not known. V gene TRBV2 combines with J gene TRBJ1-6; 10 nucleotides match TRBD1. Source: PBMCs, taken at disease progression, from a patient treated with ibrutinib. The TCR comes from a human donor with chronic lymphocytic leukemia. CDR3 in amino acids: CASSFRDRGNSPLHF. The DNA of the CDR3 is TGTGCCAGCAGTTTCCGGGACAGGGGTAATTCACCCCTCCACTTT.